This T cell receptor (beta chain) was captured in a study of blood T cells in healthy people across ages. This CDR3 has 16 amino acids. V lost 5 bases, J lost 0 bases, and 15 bases lay in between. Germline CDR1 and CDR2: MGHRA and YSYEKL. The authors ran a second PCR of 7 to 11 cycles using a sample-barcoded 5' primer and a J-beta primer mix. TCRdb redid the calling of the 5' RACE reads with MiXCR, one entry per CDR3 protein. The profile shows 1.2 million to 1.5 million distinct CDR3 sequences, around 39% of them singletons. This clonotype was counted at least ten times. This sequence joins TRBV4-1 and TRBJ2-3, with D possibly being TRBD1 (6 bases). Sequencing input: blood. The clonotype originates from a woman aged 18-29 years in good health. In nucleotides, the CDR3 is TGCGCCAGCAGCTTAGCCGGGACAACTAGCACAGATACGCAGTATTTT. Encoded protein: CASSLAGTTSTDTQYF.